This section outlines one TCR beta chain sequence together with its context. The sample belongs to a study of technical replicates of blood from a handful of donors. The method was immunoSEQ multiplex PCR; TCRdb's version includes in-frame clones alone and lacks a portion of them. The sample shows 80,000 or so clones, 95% to 98% of them seen only once. The CDR3 runs to 15 residues. V was clipped by 6 bases and J by 4 bases; unmatched bases: 8. Looked up from germline, CDR1 is LNHDA and CDR2 is SQIVND (reference sequence). The sequenced sample consisted of T cells isolated from PBMCs. This rearrangement joins TRBV19 to TRBJ2-7; 11 nucleotides align to TRBD2. The clonotype was recovered from a human donor in good health. This CDR3 reads CASSPTSGSWYEQYF. CDR3 nucleotide sequence: TGTGCCAGTAGCCCAACTAGCGGGAGCTGGTACGAGCAGTACTTC.